One and the same sample provided the 13 T cell receptor beta chains below, sequenced in a study of CD8+ T cells in alopecia areata. The sequencing template was cDNA reverse transcribed from extracted RNA. The protocol was immunoSEQ multiplex PCR, while the TCRdb copy is restricted to in-frame clones and leaves out a portion. The sample has more than 90,000 clones, about 61% seen once. Specimen: CD4+ T cells sorted from blood. The receptor source for this set is a human donor in good health.

V and J are TRBV7-9 and TRBJ2-7; the D call may be TRBD1 or TRBD2 (6 bases each). V was cut by 5 bases and J by 2 bases, with 16 bases left in between. The germline gives CDR1 SEHNR, CDR2 FQNEAQ (reference sequence). This CDR3 spans 15 amino acids. CDR3 protein: CASSIAGTRTYEQYF. CDR3 nucleotide sequence: TGTGCCAGCAGCATCGCGGGGACACGTACCTACGAGCAGTACTTC.

The chain recombines TRBV29-1 with TRBJ2-1; no clear D gene. With 7 bases removed from V and 10 bases from J, the gap between germline ends came to 23 bases. The CDR3 has 14 residues. The germline V gene has CDR1 SQVTM and CDR2 ANQGSEA. This CDR3 reads CSASTVTVAREQFF. The DNA of the CDR3 is TGCAGCGCATCGACTGTTACGGTTGCACGGGAGCAGTTCTTC.

J is TRBJ2-5 and V is TRBV14; the match to TRBD1 covers 7 bases. The CDR3 is made up of 15 amino acids. Germline V lookup: CDR1 SGHDN, CDR2 FVKESK. Trimming cost V 4 bases and J 5 bases; bases outside gene matches: 10. CDR3 bases: TGTGCCAGCAGCCTCCGACAGGGCGGATTGGAGACCCAGTACTTC. This encodes CASSLRQGGLETQYF. Filled out from reference TRBV14 and TRBJ2-5, the complete variable domain reads EAGVTQFPSHSVIEKGQTVTLRCDPISGHDNLYWYRRVMGKEIKFLLHFVKESKQDESGMPNNRFLAERTGGTYSTLKVQPAELEDSGVYFCASSLRQGGLETQYFGPGTRLLVL.

The chain combines TRBV4-1 with TRBJ2-7; either TRBD1 or TRBD2 may supply D (5 bases each). Trimming removed 2 bases at V and 3 bases at J, with 14 bases between. The germline gives CDR1 MGHRA, CDR2 YSYEKL. The CDR3 contains 15 residues. CDR3 nucleotides: TGCGCCAGCAGCCAACCCGGGACGAGGTACTACGAGCAGTACTTC. Its translation: CASSQPGTRYYEQYF.

This chain joins TRBV5-1 and TRBJ2-7; unclear D gene. This CDR3 spans 14 amino acids. Per the germline V gene, CDR1 is SGHRS and CDR2 is YFSETQ. V shed 0 bases and J shed 0 bases, with 7 bases lying between them. CDR3 amino acids: CASSLGGSSYEQYF. As DNA, the CDR3 is TGCGCCAGCAGCTTGGGAGGATCCTCCTACGAGCAGTACTTC.

This chain uses TRBV28 with TRBJ1-2; D is perhaps TRBD1 (5 bases). Trimming left V 6 bases short and J 6 bases short, with 20 bases between. From germline, CDR1 is MDHEN and CDR2 SYDVKM. This CDR3 contains 15 residues. The CDR3 here is CASSRAGLLRDGYTF. CDR3 DNA sequence: TGTGCCAGCAGCCGCGCGGGACTGCTAAGGGATGGCTACACCTTC.

V and J are TRBV29-1 and TRBJ1-1; 7 positions agree with TRBD1. The CDR3 spans 13 residues. J lost 4 bases, V lost 4 bases, and 6 bases had no gene match. The germline V gene has CDR1 SQVTM and CDR2 ANQGSEA. The CDR3 sequence: CSVVRAGGTEAFF. The CDR3 region has the DNA TGCAGCGTTGTTCGGGCAGGGGGCACTGAAGCTTTCTTT.

The rearrangement links TRBV11-2 to TRBJ1-2; D might be TRBD1 (5 bases). The CDR3 has 13 amino acids. Germline V gene lookup returns CDR1 SGHAT and CDR2 FQNNGV. V was clipped by 5 bases and J by 1 base, with 8 bases between them. CDR3 protein: CASSQGFNYGYTF. In DNA form, the CDR3 reads TGTGCCAGCAGCCAGGGATTTAACTATGGCTACACCTTC.

This clone was seen a few times. CDR3 DNA: TGTGCCAGCAGCTTATTGACAGATCAAGAGACCCAGTACTTC. This encodes CASSLLTDQETQYF. The chain uses TRBV7-9 and TRBJ2-5; maybe TRBD1 (5 bases). In germline, CDR1 is SEHNR, CDR2 FQNEAQ (reference sequence). There are 14 residues in the CDR3. V lost 2 bases and J 2 bases, leaving 9 bases between the germline ends. Supplemented by reference TRBV7-9 and TRBJ2-5, the full variable domain reads DTGVSQNPRHKITKRGQNVTFRCDPISEHNRLYWYRQTLGQGPEFLTYFQNEAQLEKSRLLSDRFSAERPKGSFSTLEIQRTEQGDSAMYLCASSLLTDQETQYFGPGTRLLVL.

This chain uses TRBV7-9 with TRBJ1-1; 7 bases agree with TRBD1. Germline lookup yields CDR1 SEHNR and CDR2 FQNEAQ (reference sequence). V dropped 5 bases and J dropped 3; count of bases not matched to a gene: 12. The CDR3 runs 16 residues. The CDR3 DNA is TGTGCCAGCAGCGTTAGGACAGGACGGGGGGACACTGAAGCTTTCTTT. This encodes CASSVRTGRGDTEAFF.

Of note for this clone: A read error may produce the germline difference seen at one junction end. The chain combines TRBV29-1 with TRBJ2-1, with 9 nucleotides matching TRBD1. The germline V gene has CDR1 SQVTM and CDR2 ANQGSEA. This CDR3 comprises 15 residues. The CDR3 DNA follows: TGCAGCGTGGAAGGTTACAGGGGGCAATTCAATGAGCAGTTCTTC. This encodes CSVEGYRGQFNEQFF.

The chain links TRBV27 to TRBJ2-7; 10 bases fit TRBD1. The CDR3 runs 14 residues. The trim removed 2 bases at V and 7 bases at J, leaving 5 bases unmatched. The germline gives CDR1 MNHEY, CDR2 SMNVEV (reference sequence). The CDR3 sequence is CASSLRQGAREQYF. The CDR3 DNA reads as TGTGCCAGCAGTTTAAGACAGGGGGCGAGGGAGCAGTACTTC.

The V gene is TRBV7-8, the J gene TRBJ2-7; D is uncertain. Germline V lookup: CDR1 SGHVS, CDR2 FQNEAQ. The CDR3 has 14 residues. With 3 bases removed from V and 0 bases from J, the gap between germline ends came to 9 bases. In DNA, the CDR3 is TGTGCCAGCAGCTTCCGGCGTAACTCCTACGAGCAGTACTTC. Protein sequence: CASSFRRNSYEQYF.